Following are 22 T cell receptor beta chains from one sample sequenced in a study of blood T cell repertoires in COVID-19 (dated by TCRdb to 2019 to 2021). Receptor libraries were prepared by the immunoSEQ multiplex PCR assay. TCRdb took this table from immuneACCESS and kept in-frame rearrangements with V and J called. Such tables lack part of the clones; where checked against another copy, unresolved V genes explain under half of the gap, and the rest is unexplained. The sample table lists about 250,000 clones, roughly 88% of them with a count of one. Around 3.1% of the sample is held by the ten biggest clonotypes. Sequenced sample: PBMCs or T cells enriched from blood (not recorded which). Every receptor here comes from a woman in her forties who had been exposed to COVID-19.

This chain connects TRBV7-2 to TRBJ1-6; 12 nucleotides match TRBD1. The junction had 7 bases not matched to a gene; V was cut back by 1 base and J by 9 bases. The length of the CDR3 is 17 residues. The germline V gene has CDR1 SGHTA and CDR2 FQGNSA. The CDR3 loop reads CASSLVGTGGVGSPLHF. CDR3 DNA sequence: TGTGCCAGCAGCTTAGTAGGGACAGGGGGCGTTGGTTCACCCCTCCACTTT. Combining the CDR3 with reference TRBV7-2 and TRBJ1-6 gives the whole variable domain GAGVSQSPSNKVTEKGKDVELRCDPISGHTALYWYRQSLGQGLEFLIYFQGNSAPDKSGLPSDRFSAERTGGSVSTLTIQRTQQEDSAVYLCASSLVGTGGVGSPLHFGNGTRLTVT.

The V and J genes are TRBV3-1 (or the pseudogene TRBV3-2) and TRBJ1-2; D uncertain. The CDR3 is made up of 15 amino acids. Germline CDR1 LGHDT, CDR2 YNNKEL (reference sequence). Trimming cost V 1 base and J 0 bases, with 9 bases left between them. In DNA form, the CDR3 reads TGTGCCAGCAGCCAAGCATCTTTAGCTAACTATGGCTACACCTTC. The encoded protein is CASSQASLANYGYTF.

The V gene is TRBV9, the J gene TRBJ2-2; no firm D call. Trimming removed 0 bases at V and 2 bases at J, with 5 bases between. This CDR3 is built from 14 residues. Germline V gene data show CDR1 as SGDLS and CDR2 as YYNGEE. The CDR3 DNA sequence: TGTGCCAGCAGCGTAGGAGGAAACACCGGGGAGCTGTTTTTT. The encoded protein is CASSVGGNTGELFF.

The chain combines TRBV27 with TRBJ1-1; tentatively, D is TRBD1 (6 bases). In germline, CDR1 is MNHEY, CDR2 SMNVEV (reference sequence). The CDR3 length is 16 residues. V shed 5 bases and J shed 2 bases, with 18 bases lying between them. The CDR3: CASSVARGTVNTEAFF. The DNA for the CDR3 is TGTGCCAGCAGTGTAGCCAGGGGAACCGTAAACACTGAAGCTTTCTTT.

The chain joins TRBV30 to TRBJ2-3; a possible D gene is TRBD1 (5 bases). Germline-derived CDR1 and CDR2 are GTSNPN and SVGIG (reference sequence). The CDR3 extends over 13 amino acids. Trimming pared 1 base from V and 3 bases from J, leaving 8 bases between. CDR3 loop: CAWSDGATDTQYF. The CDR3 nucleotides read TGTGCCTGGAGTGATGGGGCGACAGATACGCAGTATTTT. Looking up the rest from reference TRBV30 and TRBJ2-3 gives the full variable domain: SQTIHQWPATLVQPVGSPLSLECTVEGTSNPNLYWYRQAAGRGLQLLFYSVGIGQISSEVPQNLSASRPQDRQFILSSKKLLLSDSGFYLCAWSDGATDTQYFGPGTRLTVL.

This clone has just one count. The V call is TRBV6-5, the J call TRBJ1-2, with D perhaps TRBD1 (5 bases). V lost 3 bases and J lost 1, with 15 bases in between. From germline, CDR1 is MNHEY and CDR2 SVGAGI. The CDR3 is 16 amino acids. CDR3 DNA: TGTGCCAGCAGTTATAGCGGGACTCAAAATAACTATGGCTACACCTTC. This gives the protein CASSYSGTQNNYGYTF.

The J gene is TRBJ1-2, the V gene TRBV7-2; TRBD1 matches at 10 bases. Germline assignment: CDR1 SGHTA and CDR2 FQGNSA. V shed 5 bases and J 8 bases; nucleotides not matched to a gene: 5. The CDR3 is made up of 13 amino acids. The CDR3 protein is CASSAGQGTGYTF. In DNA, the CDR3 is TGTGCCAGCAGCGCGGGACAGGGGACGGGCTACACCTTC.

The chain combines TRBV6-1 with TRBJ2-5, with D maybe TRBD1 (5 bases). This CDR3 comprises 14 residues. Trimming left V 2 bases short and J 4 bases short, with 11 bases between. Looked up from germline, CDR1 is MNHNS and CDR2 is SASEGT. DNA of the CDR3: TGTGCCAGCAGTGAATATCAGGGTCGAGAGACCCAGTACTTC. Translated, it gives CASSEYQGRETQYF.

This chain uses TRBV4-3 with TRBJ2-4, with D possibly TRBD1 on 5 matching bases. The germline V gene has CDR1 LGHNA and CDR2 YSLEER. This CDR3 has 15 residues. V was pared by 1 base and J by 6 bases, with 13 bases between. The CDR3 is CASSQGGARGNIQYF. CDR3 bases: TGCGCCAGCAGCCAAGGTGGGGCGAGAGGAAACATTCAGTACTTC.

There are a few counts of this clone. In the same sample, other DNA sequences code for this CDR3. J is TRBJ2-7 and V is TRBV20-1, with D unresolved. Germline CDR1 DFQATT, CDR2 SNEGSKA (reference sequence). This CDR3 is built from 11 residues. V shed 3 bases and J shed 4 bases, with 7 bases lying between them. For the CDR3, the DNA is TGCAGTGCTAGCCTTCTTTACGAGCAGTACTTC. Protein sequence: CSASLLYEQYF.

The V call is TRBV4-3, the J call TRBJ1-2; no reliable D call. Germline values: CDR1 LGHNA, CDR2 YSLEER. CDR3 length: 16 residues. V was shortened by 0 bases and J by 1 base, with 12 bases between the two germline ends. CDR3 sequence (DNA): TGCGCCAGCAGCCAAGAAGGTACAGACGTTAACTATGGCTACACCTTC. It specifies CASSQEGTDVNYGYTF.

The gene calls are TRBV15 and TRBJ2-3, with 12 positions matching TRBD2. Germline CDR1 LNHNV, CDR2 YYDKDF (reference sequence). This CDR3 is built from 16 residues. The junction had 4 bases not matched to a gene; V was cut back by 2 bases and J by 4 bases. In nucleotides, the CDR3 is TGTGCCACCAGCAGAAGGACTAGCGGGACCTCAGATACGCAGTATTTT. It encodes CATSRRTSGTSDTQYF.

This clone appeared once. This chain connects TRBV11-3 to TRBJ1-1, with unresolved D. From germline, CDR1 is SGHNT and CDR2 YENEEA. The ends were cut back, 2 bases at V and 1 base at J, with 5 bases in the middle. CDR3 size: 13 residues. Written as DNA, the CDR3 is TGTGCCAGCAGCTTACAGGAGAACACTGAAGCTTTCTTT. This translates into CASSLQENTEAFF.

The chain is built from TRBV19 and TRBJ1-2; 9 positions match TRBD1. In germline, CDR1 is LNHDA, CDR2 SQIVND (reference sequence). The V and J ends lost 7 bases and 1 base, in that order; junction bases with no gene match: 10. The CDR3 contains 16 residues. The CDR3 here is CASKVIGTGINYGYTF. CDR3 sequence (DNA): TGTGCCAGTAAAGTTATAGGGACAGGGATTAACTATGGCTACACCTTC.

The genes are TRBV11-2 and TRBJ2-7; 14 bases agree with TRBD2. Germline V CDR1 and CDR2: SGHAT, FQNNGV. The V gene end was trimmed by 5 bases and the J gene end by 0 bases; junction bases not matched to a gene: 6. This CDR3 region has 17 residues. The CDR3 loop is CASSTRTSGGFSYEQYF. In DNA, the CDR3 is TGTGCCAGCAGCACCAGGACTAGCGGGGGGTTCTCCTACGAGCAGTACTTC.

The chain links TRBV27 to TRBJ1-2; a possible D gene is TRBD1 (5 bases). Germline V lookup: CDR1 MNHEY, CDR2 SMNVEV (reference sequence). The CDR3 is 13 amino acids. The germline V and J ends were trimmed by 4 bases and 4 bases, with 10 bases remaining between them. In nucleotides, the CDR3 is TGTGCCAGCAGTTCGCTGACAGTCTATGGCTACACCTTC. It yields the protein CASSSLTVYGYTF.

The chain uses TRBV12-3 or TRBV12-4 and TRBJ2-3, with unresolved D. The V end was cut by 6 bases, the J end by 2 bases, with 9 bases between. This CDR3 is built from 13 residues. CDR3 DNA: TGTGCCAGCAGCCAGAGGCCCACAGATACGCAGTATTTT. Amino acid sequence: CASSQRPTDTQYF.

The V call is TRBV19, the J call TRBJ1-6; 8 nucleotides align to TRBD1. The CDR3 is 13 amino acids. Germline CDR1 reads LNHDA; CDR2 reads SQIVND (reference sequence). V shed 5 bases and J 8 bases; nucleotides not matched to a gene: 2. Here the CDR3 reads CASSRTGYSPLHF. CDR3 sequence (DNA): TGTGCCAGTAGTCGGACAGGGTATTCACCCCTCCACTTT.

The chain employs TRBV18 and TRBJ1-2; D gene ambiguous. This CDR3 has 14 amino acids. Germline V gene data show CDR1 as KGHSH and CDR2 as LQKENI. V shed 2 bases and J shed 3 bases, with 10 bases lying between them. CDR3 amino acids: CASSPAAADYGYTF. For the CDR3, the DNA is TGTGCCAGCTCACCAGCGGCGGCGGACTATGGCTACACCTTC.

The rearrangement uses TRBV15 and TRBJ2-7; no clear D. This CDR3 region has 13 residues. Between the trimmed V and J ends, which lost 0 bases and 4 bases, there was a span of 7 bases. Germline CDR1 LNHNV, CDR2 YYDKDF (reference sequence). The CDR3 nucleotides are TGTGCCACCAGCAGAGATCCCGGGTACGAGCAGTACTTC. Translating it yields CATSRDPGYEQYF.

The chain recombines TRBV2 with TRBJ1-5, with TRBD1 matching over 8 bases. V was clipped by 6 bases and J by 4 bases; unmatched bases: 5. Per the germline V gene, CDR1 is SNHLY and CDR2 is FYNNEI. The CDR3 totals 14 residues. CDR3 residues: CASSGTGGNQPQHF. The CDR3 region has the DNA TGTGCCAGCAGCGGGACAGGCGGTAATCAGCCCCAGCATTTT.

The chain recombines TRBV24-1 with TRBJ1-2; TRBD1 is a possible D gene (6 bases). The CDR3 consists of 14 residues. Germline V gene sequence: CDR1 KGHDR, CDR2 SFDVKD. The V and J ends lost 4 bases and 3 bases respectively, with 11 bases between them. The CDR3: CATSETGRDYGYTF. In DNA, the CDR3 is TGTGCCACCAGTGAAACAGGGCGGGACTATGGCTACACCTTC.